The table lists the clone carrying this T cell receptor beta chain with many counts. Antigen specificity is unknown. The sample is drawn from a study of regulatory T cells in long-lasting Graves disease. General observations from the study: Persistent Graves' patients showed less TCR diversity than newly diagnosed ones.

This sample's time point: newly diagnosed GD, antithyroid drugs for less than 3 months. PBMC RNA served as the TCR library source. V was clipped by 5 bases and J by 10 bases, with 22 bases between them. Germline loops: CDR1 LNHNV, CDR2 YYDKDF (reference sequence). CDR3 length equals 15 residues. Through Arm-PCR of CDR3 regions and iRepertoire HTBI primers, TCR beta libraries were built. MiXCR, run by TCRdb on the multiplex PCR reads, gives a single entry per CDR3 protein. The profile shows a few hundred thousand distinct CDR3 sequences, around 20% of them singletons. This chain connects TRBV15 to TRBJ2-3; a possible D gene is TRBD2 (6 bases). The source material was peripheral blood mononuclear cells (PBMCs), sampled at new diagnosis, from a patient treated with antithyroid drugs. The sequence came from a female donor with Graves disease. CDR3 nucleotide sequence: TGTGCCACCAGCGATGGGGTTTCGGAGGGCAGGGCGCAGTATTTT. Translating it yields CATSDGVSEGRAQYF.